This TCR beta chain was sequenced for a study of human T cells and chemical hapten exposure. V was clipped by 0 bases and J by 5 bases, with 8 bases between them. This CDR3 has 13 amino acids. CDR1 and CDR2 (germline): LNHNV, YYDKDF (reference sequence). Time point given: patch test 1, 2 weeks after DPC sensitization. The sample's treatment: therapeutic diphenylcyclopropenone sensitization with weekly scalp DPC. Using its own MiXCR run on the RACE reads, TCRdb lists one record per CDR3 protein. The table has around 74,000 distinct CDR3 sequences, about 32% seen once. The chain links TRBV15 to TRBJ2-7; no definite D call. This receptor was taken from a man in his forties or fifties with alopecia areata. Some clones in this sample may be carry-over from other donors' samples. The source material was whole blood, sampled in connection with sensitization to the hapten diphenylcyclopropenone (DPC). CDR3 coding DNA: TGTGCCACCAGCAGAGATCTTCAGGACGAGCAGTACTTC. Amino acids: CATSRDLQDEQYF.